A selection of T cell receptor beta chains follows, all from one sample in a study of T cells after yellow fever vaccination. Each CDR3 protein is one row after TCRdb ran MiXCR on the 5' RACE reads. The sample lists about 210,000 distinct CDR3 sequences, roughly 3% occurring once. The material sequenced was CD4+ T cells sorted from PBMCs, taken 10 days after the yellow fever booster vaccination. The receptors stem from a man in his late teens or twenties who received the YFV17D yellow fever vaccine. Each CDR3 is given with its conserved first and last residue. D genes are given only for firm matches. Only some rows state a clone size, as once, few, many or a class for expanded clones.

j_call clone_size d_call v_call cdr3_nt cdr3_aa
TRBJ1-4 many - TRBV6-2/TRBV6-3 TGTGCCAGCAGTTACCGGCAGCCTAATGAAAAACTGTTTTTT CASSYRQPNEKLFF
TRBJ2-2 many TRBD1 TRBV5-1 TGCGCCAGCAGCTTGGGCCGGACAGGCGTTAACACCGGGGAGCTGTTTTTT CASSLGRTGVNTGELFF
TRBJ1-4 - TRBD1 TRBV6-5 TGTGCCAGCAGTTACTCGCAGGGGGGCCTCGGTTCTAATGAAAAACTGTTTTTT CASSYSQGGLGSNEKLFF
TRBJ1-1 - - TRBV7-2 TGTGCCAGCAGCCCCCCGGGGATTCGGAACACTGAAGCTTTCTTT CASSPPGIRNTEAFF
TRBJ1-1 many - TRBV12-3/TRBV12-4 TGTGCCAGCAGTTTATCAAGGACAATCGGGATGAACACTGAAGCTTTCTTT CASSLSRTIGMNTEAFF
TRBJ2-2 many - TRBV4-2 TGTGCCAGCAGCCAAGGGAACACCGGGGAGCTGTTTTTT CASSQGNTGELFF
TRBJ1-2 - - TRBV5-1 TGCGCCAGCAGCGCGGGACGGACTAGCTATGGCTACACCTTC CASSAGRTSYGYTF
TRBJ2-3 - - TRBV24-1 TGTGCCACCAGTATCGCCCAACGATACGGGGATCACACAGATACGCAGTATTTT CATSIAQRYGDHTDTQYF
TRBJ1-5 many - TRBV7-2 TGTGCCAGCAGTCCCGAAAGGACGGGCAATCAGCCCCAGCATTTT CASSPERTGNQPQHF
TRBJ2-7 many TRBD1 TRBV6-2/TRBV6-3 TGTGCCAGCAGGGGACAGGGCTACTCCTACGAGCAGTACTTC CASRGQGYSYEQYF
TRBJ2-3 few TRBD2 TRBV3-1 TGTGCCAGCAGCCAAGTAGGATCGGGGAGGGCAGATACGCAGTATTTT CASSQVGSGRADTQYF
TRBJ2-5 many TRBD1 TRBV7-2 TGTGCCAGCAGCCGTTATACAGGGGACCAAGAGACCCAGTACTTC CASSRYTGDQETQYF
TRBJ1-4 few - TRBV28 TGTGCCAGCGGCACTGTGATAGAAGAAAAACTGTTTTTT CASGTVIEEKLFF
TRBJ2-3 medium-sized TRBD1 TRBV5-1 TGCGCCAGCAGCTTGGCGACAGGGGGCGGCACAGATACGCAGTATTTT CASSLATGGGTDTQYF
TRBJ2-5 - - TRBV7-2 TGTGCCAGCACACAAGTCGGCGAGACCCAGTACTTC CASTQVGETQYF
TRBJ2-7 many - TRBV20-1 TGCAGTGCTAAAGCCCCCTTGGCGGGGCAAATCTACGAGCAGTACTTC CSAKAPLAGQIYEQYF
TRBJ2-3 few TRBD2 TRBV7-8 TGTGCCAGCAGCTTCGGACTAGCGGGGGGCACAGATACGCAGTATTTT CASSFGLAGGTDTQYF
TRBJ1-5 - - TRBV6-2/TRBV6-3 TGTGCCAGCAGGTTCCGGGGGAACAATCAGCCCCAGCATTTT CASRFRGNNQPQHF
TRBJ1-5 many TRBD1 TRBV20-1 TGCAGTGCTAGAGATTTTTCGGAAACTGATCAGGGGGCGTCTTCCCCTCGGCCATATCAGCCCCAGCATTTT CSARDFSETDQGASSPRPYQPQHF
TRBJ2-7 few - TRBV20-1 TGCAGTGCTATGGGACGGGGTTCCTACGAGCAGTACTTC CSAMGRGSYEQYF
TRBJ1-6 - - TRBV20-1 TGCAGTGCTAGAGATGGCCGAAGGGTATGGTATTCACCCCTCCACTTT CSARDGRRVWYSPLHF
TRBJ1-6 - - TRBV5-1 TGCGCCAGCAGCTTGTCCGGGAACGATTCACCCCTCCACTTT CASSLSGNDSPLHF
TRBJ2-2 many - TRBV24-1 TGTGCCACCAGTGATTTCGGCGGGGCCGGGGAGCTGTTTTTT CATSDFGGAGELFF
TRBJ2-5 - - TRBV19 TGTGCCAGTAGCCACGGGGGCACACTTTCTCTACGGACCCAGTACTTC CASSHGGTLSLRTQYF
TRBJ2-3 many - TRBV7-3 TGTGCCTCTGGGGTCCCCGGGCGAGATACGCAGTATTTT CASGVPGRDTQYF
TRBJ2-5 many - TRBV18 TGTGCCAGCTCACCATCGGGCCAGGGACGTGTGGAGACCCAGTACTTC CASSPSGQGRVETQYF
TRBJ1-6 few - TRBV9 TGTGCCAGCAGCGCCCGACGGCTCCCGGCGGTTGGTTCACCCCTCCACTTT CASSARRLPAVGSPLHF
TRBJ1-3 few - TRBV3-1 TGTGCCAGCAGCCCCGGGGTCCTTGGAAACACCATATATTTT CASSPGVLGNTIYF
TRBJ1-3 many - TRBV25-1 TGTGCCAGCAGTGAAGAGAATCAAGACACCATATATTTT CASSEENQDTIYF
TRBJ1-1 many - TRBV12-3/TRBV12-4 TGTGCCAGCGGTGCGCAGGGGAGAAGTGAAGCTTTCTTT CASGAQGRSEAFF
TRBJ1-1 many TRBD1 TRBV9 TGTGCCAGCAGCATGACAGGGGCGAACACTGAAGCTTTCTTT CASSMTGANTEAFF
TRBJ2-3 - - TRBV20-1 TGCAGTGCCCCTCTAAGGATAACAGATACGCAGTATTTT CSAPLRITDTQYF
TRBJ2-1 - - TRBV28 TGTGCCAGCAGTCAGGGTCGGGGCTCCTACAATGAGCAGTTCTTC CASSQGRGSYNEQFF
TRBJ2-6 many - TRBV6-1 TGTGCCAGCAGTCCCACGGGGCGCGGATCTGGGGCCAACGTCCTGACTTTC CASSPTGRGSGANVLTF
TRBJ1-2 - - TRBV6-2/TRBV6-3 TGTGCCAGCAGTTTCGCCCTCTTGCTGAGGGGGAACAATGGCTACACCTTC CASSFALLLRGNNGYTF
TRBJ2-2 many - TRBV7-2 TGTGCCAGCAGCTTAGTGTGGCAGGGTTACGGGGAGCTGTTTTTT CASSLVWQGYGELFF
TRBJ1-3 - - TRBV15 TGTGCCACCAGCAGAGATCAACCGGGCCCCATAACTTTT CATSRDQPGPITF
TRBJ2-1 many TRBD2 TRBV2 TGTGCCAGAACGAGTGGGAAGCGGGGTACCTACAATGAGCAGTTCTTC CARTSGKRGTYNEQFF
TRBJ2-3 few TRBD2 TRBV20-1 TGCAGTGCTAGAGATAGCGGGGGGCCAGGAGATACGCAGTATTTT CSARDSGGPGDTQYF
TRBJ1-6 many - TRBV4-3 TGCGCCAGCAGCCATGGACGGGCAAATTCACCCCTCCACTTT CASSHGRANSPLHF
TRBJ1-1 few TRBD1 TRBV4-1 TGCGCCAGCAGCCTCCAACAGGGGGCCGAGGTCTTT CASSLQQGAEVF
TRBJ2-7 few - TRBV7-9 TGTGCCAGCAGCCCCCGTGCGCTGGCCGAGCAGTACTTC CASSPRALAEQYF
TRBJ2-3 many - TRBV11-2 TGTGCCAGCAGCTTACGCAGTTCACAGAACACAGATACGCAGTATTTT CASSLRSSQNTDTQYF
TRBJ2-5 few TRBD2 TRBV7-2 TGTGCCAGCAGCCCCGCGGCTAGCGGGACACAAGAGACCCAGTACTTC CASSPAASGTQETQYF
TRBJ1-1 many - TRBV29-1 TGCAGCGTTGTCACTGTCACTGAAGCTTTCTTT CSVVTVTEAFF
TRBJ1-5 many TRBD1 TRBV12-3/TRBV12-4 TGTGCCAGCAGTTTGGCAGGGGGGCAGCCCCAGCATTTT CASSLAGGQPQHF
TRBJ2-5 few TRBD1 TRBV18 TGTGCCAGCTCATCGCTTGGGACAGCGCTAGGGGAGACCCAGTACTTC CASSSLGTALGETQYF
TRBJ1-3 many - TRBV18 TGTGCCAGCTCTACAGCTACGGGAAACACCATATATTTT CASSTATGNTIYF